These T cell receptor beta chains were read from a single sample in a study of T cell repertoires in cytomegalovirus infection. The antigens of these receptors remain unknown. TCRdb analysed the reads with MiXCR anew, one entry per CDR3 protein. The table lists 650,000 to 850,000 distinct CDR3 sequences, 25% to 30% of them singletons. This sample comprised cultured CD8+ T cells from PBMCs, obtained from culture after CMV antigen stimulation. These TCRs come from a human donor in good health (CMV status not recorded). Some clones in this sample may be carry-over from other donors' samples. The CDR3 runs from the conserved cysteine through the conserved F or W. D genes are given only for firm matches. Size tells how often a clone was seen (once, few, many) or the class of an expanded clone, and some rows leave it out.

v_call	clone_size	d_call	j_call	cdr3_nt	cdr3_aa
TRBV7-6	many	TRBD1	TRBJ2-2	TGTGCCAGCAGCTTAGCGCGACAGGGAACCGGGGAGCTGTTTTTT	CASSLARQGTGELFF
TRBV28	.	.	TRBJ1-5	TGTGCCAGCAGCCGAAAACTTGCGACAGTGGGTTACAATCAGCCCCAGCATTTT	CASSRKLATVGYNQPQHF
TRBV4-1	.	TRBD1	TRBJ2-2	TGCGCCAGCAGCCAATCTCGGACAGGGATAAACACCGGGGAGCTGTTTTTT	CASSQSRTGINTGELFF
TRBV10-3	.	.	TRBJ2-5	TGTGCCATCAGTGAGTCAGTAATGAGGGGGGAACAAGAGACCCAGTACTTC	CAISESVMRGEQETQYF
TRBV28	few	.	TRBJ2-2	TGTGCCAGCAGTTCCCTAGGACCAATCACCGGGGAGCTGTTTTTT	CASSSLGPITGELFF
TRBV2	.	TRBD1	TRBJ2-5	TGTGCCAGCAGTACTGAACGGGACAGGGAAGAGACCCAGTACTTC	CASSTERDREETQYF
TRBV12-3/TRBV12-4	.	TRBD1	TRBJ1-1	TGTGCCAGCAGTTCCGAGGGGGCCGGGACTGAAGCTTTCTTT	CASSSEGAGTEAFF
TRBV18	.	.	TRBJ1-2	TGTGCCAGCTCACTGGGGACCCCTCTTATGAGCTACACCTTC	CASSLGTPLMSYTF
TRBV13	few	.	TRBJ2-5	TGCGCCAGCAGCCCCTTCTGGGAGACCCAGTACTTC	CASSPFWETQYF
TRBV7-6	.	TRBD1	TRBJ1-1	TGTGCCAGCTTAAATGGACAGGGGAGGGCTGAAGCTTTCTTT	CASLNGQGRAEAFF
TRBV7-9	few	.	TRBJ2-5	TGTGCCAGCAGCCCTTCGTTAGAGACCCAGTACTTC	CASSPSLETQYF
TRBV7-8	many	TRBD1	TRBJ1-1	TGTGCCAGCAGCTGGGCAGGGGGTAACACTGAAGCTTTCTTT	CASSWAGGNTEAFF
TRBV28	once	.	TRBJ2-1	TGTACCAGCAGTTTCCCAACCCGGACGACGGGACTGATATACAATGAGCAGTTCTTC	CTSSFPTRTTGLIYNEQFF
TRBV27	.	.	TRBJ1-5	TGTGCCAGCAGTGGCACCGAGGGTGCACAGCCCCAGCATTTT	CASSGTEGAQPQHF
TRBV7-8	few	.	TRBJ1-1	TGTGCCAGCAGCGTAGATGGGGGAATGAACACTGAAGCTTTCTTT	CASSVDGGMNTEAFF
TRBV27	few	TRBD2	TRBJ2-2	TGTGCCAGCAGCAAGGCGGGGGTCGGGGAGCTGTTTTTT	CASSKAGVGELFF
TRBV7-9	few	TRBD2	TRBJ2-1	TGTGCCAGCAGCTTAGCTAGCGGGGGAATGCATGAGCAGTTCTTC	CASSLASGGMHEQFF
TRBV7-9	many	TRBD1	TRBJ1-2	TGTGCCAGCAGCGCAGCCCAGGACAGGGCCTATGGCTACACCTTC	CASSAAQDRAYGYTF
TRBV18	many	.	TRBJ1-5	TGTGCCAGCTCACCCGGGATCGGGGGCCGCAATCAGCCCCAGCATTTT	CASSPGIGGRNQPQHF
TRBV3-1	many	TRBD1	TRBJ1-6	TGTGCCAGCAGCCAAGTTGGACAGGGTGGATCACCCCTCCACTTT	CASSQVGQGGSPLHF
TRBV7-8	many	TRBD2	TRBJ2-3	TGTGCCAGCAGCTTAGGGGTAGCGGGGGGGCCAGATACGCAGTATTTT	CASSLGVAGGPDTQYF
TRBV12-5	.	TRBD1	TRBJ2-7	TGTGCTAGTGGACCCGGGACAGCGAGACCCTACGAGCAGTACTTC	CASGPGTARPYEQYF
TRBV20-1	.	.	TRBJ2-1	TGCAGTGCTAGAGATCAAAAACTAACACCTTACAATGAGCAGTTCTTC	CSARDQKLTPYNEQFF
TRBV11-2	.	.	TRBJ2-1	TGTGCCAGCAGCCGACCTGCATTTACCACCGACTACAATGAGCAGTTCTTC	CASSRPAFTTDYNEQFF
TRBV7-9	.	TRBD1	TRBJ2-7	TGTGCCAGCAGCTTTCCCCTGGGGACAGGGGGGAAAGAGCAGTACTTC	CASSFPLGTGGKEQYF
TRBV27	few	.	TRBJ1-6	TGTGCCAGCAGTCCGGGACACCTTTTTTCACCCCTCCACTTT	CASSPGHLFSPLHF
TRBV13	few	.	TRBJ1-2	TGTGCCAGCAGCCCCTCCCCAGGGGACTATGGCTACACCTTC	CASSPSPGDYGYTF
TRBV27	.	TRBD1	TRBJ1-5	TGTGCCAGCAGTTTATTGGGGGGCAGGGGGCAGCCCCAGCATTTT	CASSLLGGRGQPQHF
TRBV7-9	.	TRBD1	TRBJ1-4	TGTGCCAGCAGCCCTCGGGACAGAGAGTATGAAAAACTGTTTTTT	CASSPRDREYEKLFF
TRBV4-1	.	.	TRBJ2-1	TGCGCCAGCAGCCAAGTCCTCCGGGGTGATGAGCAGTTCTTC	CASSQVLRGDEQFF
TRBV7-8	few	.	TRBJ2-5	TGTGCCAGCAGCGAAAAGGTAGAAGAAGAGACCCAGTACTTC	CASSEKVEEETQYF
TRBV5-8	few	.	TRBJ1-4	TGTGCCAGCAGGCCGGACAGTGCAACTAATGAAAAACTGTTTTTT	CASRPDSATNEKLFF
TRBV12-3/TRBV12-4	.	.	TRBJ2-7	TGTGCCAGCAGCCTAGGGAGCCACGAGCAGTACTTC	CASSLGSHEQYF
TRBV27	few	.	TRBJ1-1	TGTGCCAGCAGTTTATCGTGGGGGGCCTTAGGGAACACTGAAGCTTTCTTT	CASSLSWGALGNTEAFF
TRBV2	few	.	TRBJ1-4	TGTGCCTCAAACTGGGAGGCAGGCCAAGGCGTTGGAGAAAAACTGTTTTTT	CASNWEAGQGVGEKLFF
TRBV18	.	TRBD1	TRBJ2-1	TGTGCCAGCTCACCGGGACAGGGAGGGCCCGAGCAGTTCTTC	CASSPGQGGPEQFF
TRBV7-9	.	TRBD1	TRBJ2-5	TGTGCCAGCAGCCCACGGACAGGGGAGTACCAAGAGACCCAGTACTTC	CASSPRTGEYQETQYF
TRBV5-1	.	.	TRBJ2-3	TGCGCCAGCAGCTCCGCCGCGGTTCGGGTGGCAGATACGCAGTATTTT	CASSSAAVRVADTQYF
TRBV7-8	many	.	TRBJ1-1	TGTGCCAGCATGAAGGGCCTAGGCAGGGTGGCTGAAGCTTTCTTT	CASMKGLGRVAEAFF
TRBV12-3/TRBV12-4	.	TRBD1	TRBJ2-4	TGTGCCAGCAGTTTCCGGACAGGGAGAGAAAACATTCAGTACTTC	CASSFRTGRENIQYF
TRBV11-2	few	.	TRBJ2-5	TGTGCCAGCAGCCTCCACACGGAGACCCAGTACTTC	CASSLHTETQYF
TRBV10-3	.	.	TRBJ2-7	TGTGCCATCAGTGAACCAACAGGGCTCGAGCAGTACTTC	CAISEPTGLEQYF
TRBV12-3/TRBV12-4	many	.	TRBJ2-1	TGTGCCAGCAGACATCCGGGAGCCAATGAGCAGTTCTTC	CASRHPGANEQFF
TRBV7-9	.	.	TRBJ1-1	TGTGCCAGCAGCCCTCACCAGACTGAAGCTTTCTTT	CASSPHQTEAFF
TRBV7-8	few	.	TRBJ1-5	TGTGCCAGCAGCTTAAGCGGTAGGGGCAATCAGCCCCAGCATTTT	CASSLSGRGNQPQHF
TRBV7-9	many	.	TRBJ2-7	TGTGCCAGCAGCCCCCTAACCAGCGGTCCCTACGAGCAGTACTTC	CASSPLTSGPYEQYF
TRBV10-3	few	TRBD2	TRBJ2-1	TGTGCCATCGCGGAGCGGGGGTCCCACTCCTACAATGAGCAGTTCTTC	CAIAERGSHSYNEQFF
TRBV4-1	few	.	TRBJ2-1	TGCGCCAGCAGCCACGGATTTGAGCAGTTCTTC	CASSHGFEQFF
TRBV10-3	.	.	TRBJ2-4	TGTGCCATCAGTGAGTCACCAGGGTTGGACATTCAGTACTTC	CAISESPGLDIQYF
TRBV5-6	many	.	TRBJ1-1	TGTGCCAGCAGCCCGTTGATGGGGACTGAAGCTTTCTTT	CASSPLMGTEAFF
TRBV5-1	.	TRBD1	TRBJ2-5	TGCGCCAGCAGCTTGAGAGGGGGCCTGGGGGAGACCCAGTACTTC	CASSLRGGLGETQYF
TRBV7-2	.	.	TRBJ2-5	TGTGCCAGCAGCTTAGCGCAGGGATCGGGAGAGACCCAGTACTTC	CASSLAQGSGETQYF
TRBV19	.	.	TRBJ1-1	TGTGCCAGTAGTTGGGCGAACACTGAAGCTTTCTTT	CASSWANTEAFF
TRBV12-3/TRBV12-4	few	TRBD1	TRBJ2-1	TGTGCCAGCAGTTTACAAAGACAGGGAATCTACAATGAGCAGTTCTTC	CASSLQRQGIYNEQFF
TRBV19	.	.	TRBJ1-5	TGTGCCAGTAGTATTGAAAGGGACGTATTGAACAATCAGCCCCAGCATTTT	CASSIERDVLNNQPQHF
TRBV9	few	.	TRBJ1-1	TGTGCCAGCAGCGTAGAACAGAGGAACACTGAAGCTTTCTTT	CASSVEQRNTEAFF
TRBV6-4	.	TRBD1	TRBJ1-2	TGTGCCAGCAGTGACTCGGCGGACAGGGGAAGGACTCAGGGCTACACCTTC	CASSDSADRGRTQGYTF